This TCR beta chain was recovered during a study of patients and donors after allogeneic stem cell transplantation. In its sample, this clonotype was seen once. From the RT-PCR reads, TCRdb called clonotypes with MiXCR, one entry per CDR3 protein. The sample yields 190,000 or so distinct CDR3 sequences, around two fifths seen once. Trimming took 1 base from V and 5 from J, leaving 14 bases between them. This CDR3 comprises 15 residues. CDR1 is SGHTA, CDR2 FQGNSA, per germline. Specimen: blood, either unsorted or a sorted T cell fraction (not recorded which). The receptor was derived from a human donor who was either an allogeneic HSCT recipient or a stem cell or donor lymphocyte infusion donor (not recorded which). It is not recorded whose cells these are; they may come from a transplant donor. The chain uses TRBV7-2 and TRBJ1-1; D uncertain. For the CDR3, the DNA is TGTGCCAGCAGCTTAGATGGTAGGGTTGAAACTGAAGCTTTCTTT. Its translation is CASSLDGRVETEAFF.